Listed below are T cell receptor beta chains from one sample, sequenced in a study of beta chain features in type 1 diabetes. Produced via immunoSEQ multiplex PCR; TCRdb's table is partial and in-frame only. The sample has around 240,000 clones, more than 15% seen once; the top ten hold more than 0.075%. The specimen was naive CD4+ T cells from blood. These receptors were obtained from a man between 25 and 39 years old with type 1 diabetes. Each CDR3 is given with its conserved first and last residue. A D gene is named only where the DNA matches it firmly.

CDR3,J,V,D
CSALKPETYEQYF,TRBJ2-7,TRBV29-1,.
CATSRDLGYTF,TRBJ1-2,TRBV15,.
CSVRGGPDTQYF,TRBJ2-3,TRBV29-1,TRBD2
CASRALTGGGTEAFF,TRBJ1-1,TRBV2,TRBD1
CASSVGAGGYEQYF,TRBJ2-7,TRBV9,TRBD2
CASSLVTWDGNYGYTF,TRBJ1-2,TRBV5-1,.
CSVGSLQGAYEQYF,TRBJ2-7,TRBV29-1,TRBD1
CASSPQGLAGNEQFF,TRBJ2-1,TRBV4-2,TRBD2
CAWSPVVFSPLHF,TRBJ1-6,TRBV30,.
CAWSRDNYEQYF,TRBJ2-7,TRBV30,.
CASSPGQGATEAFF,TRBJ1-1,TRBV2,TRBD1
CASTLSPGTQFF,TRBJ2-1,TRBV13,.
CASSLFSREGYTF,TRBJ1-2,TRBV11-2,.
CSVEVGGRQETQYF,TRBJ2-5,TRBV29-1,.
CASRTGRETQYF,TRBJ2-5,TRBV27,TRBD1
CASNWQEETQYF,TRBJ2-5,TRBV7-9,.
CASSLGSTDTQYF,TRBJ2-3,TRBV7-2,.
CASSSTGEETQYF,TRBJ2-5,TRBV5-1,TRBD1
CASSLAAGLHNEQFF,TRBJ2-1,TRBV5-1,.
CASSSLAEQYF,TRBJ2-7,TRBV7-2,.
CSVERGGETQYF,TRBJ2-5,TRBV29-1,.
CASSYVAGLTDTQYF,TRBJ2-3,TRBV6-5,.
CASSVDDQPQHF,TRBJ1-5,TRBV9,.
CSGRLAGGPEQFF,TRBJ2-1,TRBV29-1,TRBD2
CASSQDGAREKLFF,TRBJ1-4,TRBV28,.
CASSLAGTGDGYTF,TRBJ1-2,TRBV7-9,TRBD1
CASSQTAPVETQYF,TRBJ2-5,TRBV11-2,.
CASSEAAQGASDTQYF,TRBJ2-3,TRBV2,TRBD1
CASSPRQAAGELFF,TRBJ2-2,TRBV7-3,.
CSGQRDRSYNEQFF,TRBJ2-1,TRBV29-1,TRBD2
CSVERRVNYGYTF,TRBJ1-2,TRBV29-1,.
CASSSTGAGANVLTF,TRBJ2-6,TRBV5-6,TRBD1
CASAGSREGGYTF,TRBJ1-2,TRBV5-1,.
CASSQDIGEPANTGELFF,TRBJ2-2,TRBV4-3,.
CASATGLNEKLFF,TRBJ1-4,TRBV23-1,.
CAWGTGNTYEQYF,TRBJ2-7,TRBV30,TRBD1
CASSLGLAGGKTQYF,TRBJ2-5,TRBV5-1,TRBD2
CASSLGLANFSF,TRBJ1-4,TRBV7-2,.
CSVETSGISYEQYF,TRBJ2-7,TRBV29-1,TRBD2
CSVVVGALQETQYF,TRBJ2-5,TRBV29-1,.
CSVEGLLNTEAFF,TRBJ1-1,TRBV29-1,.